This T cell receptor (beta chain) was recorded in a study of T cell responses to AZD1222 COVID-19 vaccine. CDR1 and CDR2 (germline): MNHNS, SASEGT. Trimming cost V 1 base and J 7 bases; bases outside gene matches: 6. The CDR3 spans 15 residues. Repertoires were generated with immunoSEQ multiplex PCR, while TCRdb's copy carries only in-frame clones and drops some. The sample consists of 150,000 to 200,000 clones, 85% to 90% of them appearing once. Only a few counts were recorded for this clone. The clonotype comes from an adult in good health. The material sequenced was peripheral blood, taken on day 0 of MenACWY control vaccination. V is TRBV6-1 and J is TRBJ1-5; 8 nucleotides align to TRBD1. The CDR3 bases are TGTGCCAGCAGTGAAGGCGGGACAGGACCCCAGCCCCAGCATTTT. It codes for CASSEGGTGPQPQHF.